This entry lists 6 T cell receptor beta chains sequenced from one sample in a study of shared clonotypes between healthy human individuals. Assay used: immunoSEQ multiplex PCR; TCRdb lists only in-frame clones, some missing. The profile covers about 1 million clones, with about 76% appearing a single time and roughly 1.4% taken by the ten largest. Sequenced sample: memory CD4+ T cells sorted from blood. Indicated subset: CD45RA-negative fraction. The receptors stem from a man between 18 and 29 years old in good health.

This chain connects TRBV18 to TRBJ2-2; no firm D call. The CDR3 covers 15 residues. Germline values: CDR1 KGHSH, CDR2 LQKENI. The germline V and J ends were trimmed by 0 bases and 1 base, with 6 bases remaining between them. The CDR3 is CASSPPGLNTGELFF. As DNA, the CDR3 is TGTGCCAGCTCACCACCTGGCCTGAACACCGGGGAGCTGTTTTTT.

V gene TRBV6-5 combines with J gene TRBJ1-3; D is unresolved. CDR3 length: 14 residues. Germline values: CDR1 MNHEY, CDR2 SVGAGI. V was cut by 2 bases and J by 4 bases, with 9 bases left in between. CDR3 region: CASSYKGSGNTIYF. The CDR3 region has the DNA TGTGCCAGCAGTTACAAGGGATCGGGAAACACCATATATTTT.

The chain uses TRBV4-3 and TRBJ2-2; 10 bases fit TRBD2. Germline V gene sequence: CDR1 LGHNA, CDR2 YSLEER. V shed 0 bases and J 7 bases; nucleotides not matched to a gene: 11. The CDR3 consists of 18 residues. CDR3 bases: TGCGCCAGCAGCCAAGATCGGACTAGCGGAAAGGTTGGCGGGGAGCTGTTTTTT. Translating it yields CASSQDRTSGKVGGELFF.

About this clone itself: In the same sample, other DNA sequences code for this CDR3. The chain has TRBV19 and TRBJ1-5; D possibly corresponds to TRBD1 (5 bases). The V end lost 5 bases, the J end lost 2 bases, and 7 bases lay between the germline ends. Per the germline V gene, CDR1 is LNHDA and CDR2 is SQIVND (reference sequence). This CDR3 comprises 13 residues. This chain's CDR3 is CASSPGGNQPQHF. CDR3 bases: TGTGCCAGTAGTCCGGGGGGCAATCAGCCCCAGCATTTT.

The chain employs TRBV28 and TRBJ1-1; tentative D call: TRBD1 (6 bases). The length of the CDR3 is 15 residues. Trimming shortened V by 6 bases and J by 1 base, and 15 bases separated the two germline ends. Germline-derived CDR1 and CDR2 are MDHEN and SYDVKM. The DNA for the CDR3 is TGTGCCAGCAGCCTCGGGGGGCGGACGAACACTGAAGCTTTCTTT. Amino acids: CASSLGGRTNTEAFF. Full variable domain (outside the CDR3, taken from reference TRBV28 and TRBJ1-1): DVKVTQSSRYLVKRTGEKVFLECVQDMDHENMFWYRQDPGLGLRLIYFSYDVKMKEKGDIPEGYSVSREKKERFSLILESASTNQTSMYLCASSLGGRTNTEAFFGQGTRLTVV.

A note on this clone: This specimen includes other DNA sequences encoding the same CDR3. The chain is built from TRBV6-1 and TRBJ2-5; weak D call: TRBD1 (5 bases). V was cut by 6 bases and J by 5 bases, with 10 bases left in between. The CDR3 contains 12 residues. Looked up from germline, CDR1 is MNHNS and CDR2 is SASEGT. The CDR3 sequence: CASRGVGETQYF. The DNA for the CDR3 is TGTGCCAGCAGAGGGGTAGGGGAGACCCAGTACTTC.